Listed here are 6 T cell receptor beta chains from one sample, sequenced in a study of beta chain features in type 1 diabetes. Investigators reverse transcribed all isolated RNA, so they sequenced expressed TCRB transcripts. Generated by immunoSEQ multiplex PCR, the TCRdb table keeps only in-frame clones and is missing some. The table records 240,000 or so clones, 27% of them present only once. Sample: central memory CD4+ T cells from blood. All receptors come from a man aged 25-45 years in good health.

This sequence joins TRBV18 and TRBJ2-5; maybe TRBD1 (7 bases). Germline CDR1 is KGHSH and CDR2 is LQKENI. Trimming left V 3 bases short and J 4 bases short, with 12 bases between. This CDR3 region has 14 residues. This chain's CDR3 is CASSPNRGGETQYF. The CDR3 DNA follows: TGTGCCAGCTCACCGAACAGGGGAGGAGAGACCCAGTACTTC.

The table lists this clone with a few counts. CDR3 DNA: TGTGCCAGCATCGGACAAGGGGACCTATCCTACGAGCAGTACTTC. It translates to CASIGQGDLSYEQYF. V is TRBV18 and J is TRBJ2-7; D could derive from TRBD1 or TRBD2 (5 bases each). Germline-derived CDR1 and CDR2 are KGHSH and LQKENI. The CDR3 extends over 15 amino acids. V lost 8 bases to trimming and J lost 1 base, with 18 bases between them.

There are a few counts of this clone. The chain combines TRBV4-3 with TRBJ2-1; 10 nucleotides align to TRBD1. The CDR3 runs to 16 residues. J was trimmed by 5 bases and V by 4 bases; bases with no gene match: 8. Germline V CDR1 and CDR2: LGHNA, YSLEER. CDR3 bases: TGCGCCAGCAGCCGAGAGACGGGACAGGGGAACAATGAGCAGTTCTTC. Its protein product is CASSRETGQGNNEQFF.

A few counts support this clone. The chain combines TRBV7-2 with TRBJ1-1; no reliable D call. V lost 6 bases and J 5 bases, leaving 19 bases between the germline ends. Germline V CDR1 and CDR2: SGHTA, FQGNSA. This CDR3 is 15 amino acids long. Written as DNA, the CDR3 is TGTGCCAGCAGATTATCACAATTAAGTACAACTGAAGCTTTCTTT. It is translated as CASRLSQLSTTEAFF.

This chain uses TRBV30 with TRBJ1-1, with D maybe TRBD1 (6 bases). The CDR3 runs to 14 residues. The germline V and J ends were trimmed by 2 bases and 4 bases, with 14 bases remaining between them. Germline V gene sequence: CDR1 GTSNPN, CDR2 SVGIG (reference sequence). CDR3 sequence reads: CAWSPGAKTTEAFF. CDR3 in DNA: TGTGCCTGGAGTCCGGGGGCGAAGACCACTGAAGCTTTCTTT.

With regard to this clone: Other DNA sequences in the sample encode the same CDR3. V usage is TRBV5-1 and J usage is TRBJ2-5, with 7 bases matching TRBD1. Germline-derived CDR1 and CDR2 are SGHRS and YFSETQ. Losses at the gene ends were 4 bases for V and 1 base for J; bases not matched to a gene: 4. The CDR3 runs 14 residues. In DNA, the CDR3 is TGCGCCAGCAGCCCACAGGGGCTCCAAGAGACCCAGTACTTC. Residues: CASSPQGLQETQYF.